This entry lists 11 T cell receptor beta chains sequenced from one sample in a study of shared clonotypes between healthy human individuals. This table comes from immunoSEQ multiplex PCR, and its TCRdb copy is limited to in-frame clones, with some not included. The repertoire has more than 450,000 clones, roughly 78% of them found once; the top ten carry over 10%. Sequencing input: PBMCs. Receptors originate from a woman in her thirties or forties in good health. Some clones in this sample may be carry-over from other donors' samples.

This rearrangement joins TRBV30 to TRBJ2-1; 8 bases agree with TRBD2. Germline CDR1 reads GTSNPN; CDR2 reads SVGIG (reference sequence). This CDR3 comprises 15 residues. Trimming cost V 0 bases and J 4 bases; bases outside gene matches: 5. The CDR3 sequence is CAWSVGTRIYNEQFF. CDR3 DNA: TGTGCCTGGAGTGTAGGGACTAGGATATACAATGAGCAGTTCTTC.

Worth noting for this clone: A far more abundant clone sits one base away, making this likely a read error. This sequence joins TRBV7-2 and TRBJ1-5, with D hard to call. CDR1 and CDR2 from the germline V gene are SGHTA and FQGNSA. Trimming removed 2 bases at V and 5 bases at J, with 7 bases between. This CDR3 region has 13 residues. The CDR3 nucleotides read TGTGCCAGCAGCTTACAGGCGGATCAGCCCCAGCATTTT. Residues: CASSLQADQPQHF.

The chain couples TRBV9 to TRBJ2-1; TRBD1 is a possible D gene (6 bases). The germline gives CDR1 SGDLS, CDR2 YYNGEE. The V gene lost 0 bases and the J gene lost 4 bases, with 11 bases spanning the gap. The CDR3 is made up of 15 amino acids. This chain's CDR3 is CASSVEGGQYNEQFF. The CDR3 region has the DNA TGTGCCAGCAGCGTAGAAGGTGGACAGTACAATGAGCAGTTCTTC. Supplemented by reference TRBV9 and TRBJ2-1, the full variable domain reads DSGVTQTPKHLITATGQRVTLRCSPRSGDLSVYWYQQSLDQGLQFLIQYYNGEERAKGNILERFSAQQFPDLHSELNLSSLELGDSALYFCASSVEGGQYNEQFFGPGTRLTVL.

The rearrangement links TRBV27 to TRBJ2-3; D ambiguous. Trimming left V 4 bases short and J 0 bases short, with 11 bases between. This CDR3 region has 15 residues. CDR1 MNHEY and CDR2 SMNVEV come from the germline V gene (reference sequence). The CDR3 region is CASSSGVLSTDTQYF. CDR3 bases: TGTGCCAGCAGTTCAGGAGTTCTCAGCACAGATACGCAGTATTTT.

This sequence joins TRBV5-1 and TRBJ2-1; TRBD2 aligns across 7 bases. Germline V lookup: CDR1 SGHRS, CDR2 YFSETQ. The CDR3 is 14 amino acids. The V and J ends lost 4 bases and 3 bases, in that order; junction bases with no gene match: 4. The CDR3 DNA reads TGCGCCAGCAGCCCCGGGGAGGGCTACAATGAGCAGTTCTTC. Its translation: CASSPGEGYNEQFF.

V usage is TRBV6-5 and J usage is TRBJ2-7, with D perhaps given as TRBD1 or TRBD2 (5 bases each). Trimming stripped 0 bases from V and 2 bases from J, with 8 bases between. Germline CDR1 is MNHEY and CDR2 is SVGAGI. The CDR3 sequence is 14 residues long. CDR3 residues: CASSYSGAAYEQYF. Written as DNA, the CDR3 is TGTGCCAGCAGTTACTCCGGGGCGGCCTACGAGCAGTACTTC.

The chain carries TRBV6-5 and TRBJ2-1, with TRBD1 as a possible D gene (8 bases). Germline V CDR1 and CDR2: MNHEY, SVGAGI. The V end lost 6 bases, the J end lost 8 bases, and 17 bases lay between the germline ends. The CDR3 length is 14 residues. CDR3 protein: CASRPGGTGDEQFF. The CDR3 bases are TGTGCCAGCAGGCCCGGGGGGACAGGAGATGAGCAGTTCTTC.

The chain joins TRBV9 to TRBJ2-7; D possibly matches TRBD1 or TRBD2 (5 bases each). The CDR3 is 14 residues long. Germline CDR1 is SGDLS and CDR2 is YYNGEE. Between the trimmed V and J ends, which lost 3 bases and 2 bases, there was a span of 12 bases. The chain's CDR3 is CASSARGFTYEQYF. CDR3 sequence (DNA): TGTGCCAGCAGCGCCCGGGGCTTCACCTACGAGCAGTACTTC.

Only one count was recorded for this clone. Other nucleotide sequences from this sample produce the same CDR3. The gene calls are TRBV11-2 and TRBJ2-5; TRBD1 might be the D (5 bases). With 4 bases removed from V and 2 bases from J, the gap between germline ends came to 8 bases. The CDR3 runs to 13 residues. Germline assignment: CDR1 SGHAT and CDR2 FQNNGV. The CDR3 loop is CASSSGHQETQYF. Here the CDR3 DNA reads TGTGCCAGCAGCTCCGGACATCAAGAGACCCAGTACTTC.

In the case of this clone: At one end the junction does not follow the germline gene, possibly because of a read error. The J gene is TRBJ2-5, the V gene TRBV6-1; 9 nucleotides align to TRBD1. Germline loops: CDR1 MNHNS, CDR2 SASEGT. The CDR3 totals 11 residues. CDR3 sequence: CASSAGTGTDF. The CDR3 nucleotides are TGTGCCAGCAGTGCCGGGACAGGGACCGACTTC.

This clone was seen only a few times. This chain's CDR3 is CASSGDRSSYNEQFF. CDR3 DNA sequence: TGTGCCAGCAGTGGAGACAGGAGCTCCTACAATGAGCAGTTCTTC. The rearrangement links TRBV6-1 to TRBJ2-1, with D perhaps TRBD1 (6 bases). The CDR3 loop spans 15 amino acids. V was trimmed by 4 bases and J by 0 bases, leaving 10 bases between them. CDR1 is MNHNS and CDR2 is SASEGT in the germline V gene.